This T cell receptor (beta chain) was recovered during a study of blood T cell repertoires in COVID-19. Clones were read by immunoSEQ multiplex PCR, and TCRdb kept only the in-frame ones, dropping some. The table includes 230,000 or so clones, around 86% detected once. V was cut by 8 bases and J by 1 base, with 12 bases left in between. CDR3 size: 14 residues. From germline, CDR1 is MNHEY and CDR2 SVGAGI. The chain uses TRBV6-5 and TRBJ1-5, with a tentative D call TRBD1 (5 bases). The specimen was PBMCs or T cells enriched from blood (not recorded which). This clonotype originated in a woman in her thirties or forties with acute COVID-19. This chain's CDR3 is CASWRGWSNQPQHF. CDR3 in DNA: TGTGCCAGCTGGAGGGGCTGGAGCAATCAGCCCCAGCATTTT.